This T cell receptor (beta chain) was obtained from a study of T cell repertoires in ileal Crohn's disease. Each sample's TCRB immunosequencing used around 470 nanograms of biopsy DNA. Produced via immunoSEQ multiplex PCR; TCRdb's table is partial and in-frame only. The sample shows some 14,000 clones, around four fifths of them seen only once. The sample taken for sequencing was ileal tissue. The receptor's source is an adult with Crohn's disease.

Written as DNA, the CDR3 is TGTGCCACCATGCCGGGACTAGCCTTTCCCGAGCAGTACTTC. Translation gives CATMPGLAFPEQYF. The chain has TRBV5-4 and TRBJ2-7, with 9 bases identical to TRBD2. The germline V gene has CDR1 SGHNT and CDR2 YYREEE (reference sequence). CDR3 size: 14 residues. The V gene end was trimmed by 9 bases and the J gene end by 6 bases; junction bases not matched to a gene: 13.